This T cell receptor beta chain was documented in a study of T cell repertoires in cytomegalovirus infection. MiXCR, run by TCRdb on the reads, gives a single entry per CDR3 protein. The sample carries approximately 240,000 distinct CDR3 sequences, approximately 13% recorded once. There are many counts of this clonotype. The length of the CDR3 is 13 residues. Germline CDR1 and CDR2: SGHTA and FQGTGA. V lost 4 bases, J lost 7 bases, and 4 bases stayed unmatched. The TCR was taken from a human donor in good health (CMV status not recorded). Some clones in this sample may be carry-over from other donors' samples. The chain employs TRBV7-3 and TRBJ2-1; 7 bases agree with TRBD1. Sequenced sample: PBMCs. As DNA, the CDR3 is TGTGCCAGCAGCTCCGGACAGGTAAATGAGCAGTTCTTC. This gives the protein CASSSGQVNEQFF.